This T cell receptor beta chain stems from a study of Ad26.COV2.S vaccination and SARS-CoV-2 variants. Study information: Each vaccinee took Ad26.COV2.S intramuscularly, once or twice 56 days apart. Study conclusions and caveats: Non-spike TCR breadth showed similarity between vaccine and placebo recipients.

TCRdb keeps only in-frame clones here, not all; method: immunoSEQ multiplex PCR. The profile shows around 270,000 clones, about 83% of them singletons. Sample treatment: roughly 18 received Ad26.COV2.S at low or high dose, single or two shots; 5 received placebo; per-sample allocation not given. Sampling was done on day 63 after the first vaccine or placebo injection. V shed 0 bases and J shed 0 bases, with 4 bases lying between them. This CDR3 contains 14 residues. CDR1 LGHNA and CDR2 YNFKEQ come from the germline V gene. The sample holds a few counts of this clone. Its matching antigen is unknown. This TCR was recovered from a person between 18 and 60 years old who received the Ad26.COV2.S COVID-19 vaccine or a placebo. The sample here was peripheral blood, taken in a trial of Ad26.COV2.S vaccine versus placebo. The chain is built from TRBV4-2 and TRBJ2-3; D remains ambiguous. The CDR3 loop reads CASSQDISTDTQYF. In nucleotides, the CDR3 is TGTGCCAGCAGCCAAGACATAAGCACAGATACGCAGTATTTT.